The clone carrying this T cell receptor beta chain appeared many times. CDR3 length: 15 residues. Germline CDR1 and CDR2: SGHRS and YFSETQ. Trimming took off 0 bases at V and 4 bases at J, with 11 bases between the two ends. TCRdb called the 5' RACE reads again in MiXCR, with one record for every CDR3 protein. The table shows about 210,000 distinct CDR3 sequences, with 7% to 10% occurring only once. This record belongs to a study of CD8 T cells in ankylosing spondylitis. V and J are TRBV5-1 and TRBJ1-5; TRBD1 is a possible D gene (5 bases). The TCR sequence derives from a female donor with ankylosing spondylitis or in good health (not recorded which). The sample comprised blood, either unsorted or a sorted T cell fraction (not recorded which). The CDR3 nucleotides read TGCGCCAGCAGCTTGGAGGGCAGGGATAATCAGCCCCAGCATTTT. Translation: CASSLEGRDNQPQHF. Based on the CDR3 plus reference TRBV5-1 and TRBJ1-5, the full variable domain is KAGVTQTPRYLIKTRGQQVTLSCSPISGHRSVSWYQQTPGQGLQFLFEYFSETQRNKGNFPGRFSGRQFSNSRSEMNVSTLELGDSALYLCASSLEGRDNQPQHFGDGTRLSIL.